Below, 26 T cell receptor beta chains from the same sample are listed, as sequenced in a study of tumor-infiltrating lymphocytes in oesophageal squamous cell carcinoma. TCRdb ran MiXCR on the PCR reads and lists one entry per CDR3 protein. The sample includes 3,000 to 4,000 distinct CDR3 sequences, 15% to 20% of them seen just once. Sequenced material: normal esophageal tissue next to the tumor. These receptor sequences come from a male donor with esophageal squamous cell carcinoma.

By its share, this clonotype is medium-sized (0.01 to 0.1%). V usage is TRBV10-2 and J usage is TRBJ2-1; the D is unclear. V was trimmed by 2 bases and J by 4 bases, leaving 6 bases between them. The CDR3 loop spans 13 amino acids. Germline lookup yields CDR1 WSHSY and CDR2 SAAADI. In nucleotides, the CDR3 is TGCGCCAGCAGTGAGCTCGAGTACAATGAGCAGTTCTTC. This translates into CASSELEYNEQFF.

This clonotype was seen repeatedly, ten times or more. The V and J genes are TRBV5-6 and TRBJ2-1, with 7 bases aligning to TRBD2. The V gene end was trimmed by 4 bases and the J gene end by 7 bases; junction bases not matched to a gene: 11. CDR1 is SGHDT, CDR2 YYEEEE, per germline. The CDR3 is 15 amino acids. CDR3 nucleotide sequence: TGTGCCAGCAGCCCGGCGGGAGCCCCGTCGAATGAGCAGTTCTTC. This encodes CASSPAGAPSNEQFF.

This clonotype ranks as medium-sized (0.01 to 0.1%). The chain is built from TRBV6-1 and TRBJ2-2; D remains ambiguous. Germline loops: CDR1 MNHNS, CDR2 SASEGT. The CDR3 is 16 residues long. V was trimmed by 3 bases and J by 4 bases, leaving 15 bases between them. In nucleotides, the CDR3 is TGTGCCAGCAGTGATTTGGGTAGGGTGAGCACCGGGGAGCTGTTTTTT. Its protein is CASSDLGRVSTGELFF.

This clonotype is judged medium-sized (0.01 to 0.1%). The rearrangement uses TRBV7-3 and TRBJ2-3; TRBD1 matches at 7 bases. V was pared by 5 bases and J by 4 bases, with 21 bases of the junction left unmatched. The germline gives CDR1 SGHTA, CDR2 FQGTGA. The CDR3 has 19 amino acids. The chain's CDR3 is CASSRKGVLGTDKADTQYF. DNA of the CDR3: TGTGCCAGCAGCCGAAAAGGGGTCTTGGGGACAGATAAAGCAGATACGCAGTATTTT.

The CDR3 sequence: CASSFNYPGTGGRAFF. Here the CDR3 DNA reads TGTGCCAGCAGTTTCAACTACCCCGGGACAGGGGGTCGTGCTTTCTTT. This chain connects TRBV27 to TRBJ1-1; TRBD1 aligns across 11 bases. J lost 11 bases, V lost 3 bases, and 14 bases had no gene match. Per the germline V gene, CDR1 is MNHEY and CDR2 is SMNVEV (reference sequence). CDR3 size: 16 residues.

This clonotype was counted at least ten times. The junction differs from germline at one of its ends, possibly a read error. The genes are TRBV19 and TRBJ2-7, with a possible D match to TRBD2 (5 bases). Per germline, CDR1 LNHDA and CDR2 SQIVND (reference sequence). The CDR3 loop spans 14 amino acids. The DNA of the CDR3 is TGTGCCAGTAGTATAGAAGACGGGAATTCACCCCTCCACTTC. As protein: CASSIEDGNSPLHF.

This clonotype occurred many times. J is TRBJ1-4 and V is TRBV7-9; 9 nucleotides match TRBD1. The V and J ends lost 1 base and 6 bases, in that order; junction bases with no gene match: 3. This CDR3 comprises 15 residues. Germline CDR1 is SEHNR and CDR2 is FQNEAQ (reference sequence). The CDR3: CASSLDWDRDEKLFF. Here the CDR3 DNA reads TGTGCCAGCAGCTTAGACTGGGACAGGGATGAAAAACTGTTTTTT.

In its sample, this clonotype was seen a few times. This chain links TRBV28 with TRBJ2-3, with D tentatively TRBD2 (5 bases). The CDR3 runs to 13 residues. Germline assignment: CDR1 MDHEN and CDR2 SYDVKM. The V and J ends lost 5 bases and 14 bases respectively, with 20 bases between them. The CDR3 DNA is TGTGCCAGCAGTGGAGGAGTAACCGGGGAGCTGTATTTT. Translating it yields CASSGGVTGELYF.

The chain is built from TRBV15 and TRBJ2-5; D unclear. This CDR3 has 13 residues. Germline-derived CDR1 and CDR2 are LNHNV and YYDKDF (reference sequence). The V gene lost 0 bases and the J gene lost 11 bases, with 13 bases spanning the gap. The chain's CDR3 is CATSRDPEDEQYF. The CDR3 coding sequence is TGTGCCACCAGCAGAGATCCCGAAGATGAGCAGTACTTC.

CDR3 nucleotide sequence: TGTGCCAGTAGTATCTCCGGGATCAGAGTAGGCACTGAAGCTTTCTTT. Its protein product is CASSISGIRVGTEAFF. This chain connects TRBV19 to TRBJ1-1, with no clear D. Germline assignment: CDR1 LNHDA and CDR2 SQIVND (reference sequence). V lost 3 bases to trimming and J lost 4 bases, with 18 bases between them. The CDR3 covers 16 residues.

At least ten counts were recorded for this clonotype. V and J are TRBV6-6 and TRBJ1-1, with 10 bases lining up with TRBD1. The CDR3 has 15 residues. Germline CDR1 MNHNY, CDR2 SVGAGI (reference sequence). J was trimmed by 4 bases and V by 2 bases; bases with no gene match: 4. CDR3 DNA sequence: TGTGCCAGCAGTTACGGGACAGGGGTAATCACTGAAGCTTTCTTT. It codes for CASSYGTGVITEAFF.

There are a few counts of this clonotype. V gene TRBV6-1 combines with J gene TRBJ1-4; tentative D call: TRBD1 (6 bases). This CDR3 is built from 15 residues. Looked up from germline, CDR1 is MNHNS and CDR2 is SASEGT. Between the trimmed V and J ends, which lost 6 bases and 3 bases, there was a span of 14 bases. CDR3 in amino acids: CASRQPGEPNEKLFF. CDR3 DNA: TGTGCCAGCAGACAGCCAGGGGAACCTAATGAAAAACTGTTTTTT.

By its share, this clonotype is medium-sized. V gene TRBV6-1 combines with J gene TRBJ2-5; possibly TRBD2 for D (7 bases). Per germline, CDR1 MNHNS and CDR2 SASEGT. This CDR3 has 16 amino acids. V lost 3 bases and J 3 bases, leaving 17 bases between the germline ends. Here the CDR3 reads CASSELGGTFKETQYF. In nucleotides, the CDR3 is TGTGCCAGCAGTGAGTTGGGGGGGACATTTAAAGAGACCCAGTACTTC.

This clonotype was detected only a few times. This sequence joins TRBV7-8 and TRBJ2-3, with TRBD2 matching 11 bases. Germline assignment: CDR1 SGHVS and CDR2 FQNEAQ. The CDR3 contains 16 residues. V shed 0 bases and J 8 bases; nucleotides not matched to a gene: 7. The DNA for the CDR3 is TGTGCCAGCAGCTTAGCCGGGACTAGCGGATATACTACGCAGTATTTT. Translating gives CASSLAGTSGYTTQYF.

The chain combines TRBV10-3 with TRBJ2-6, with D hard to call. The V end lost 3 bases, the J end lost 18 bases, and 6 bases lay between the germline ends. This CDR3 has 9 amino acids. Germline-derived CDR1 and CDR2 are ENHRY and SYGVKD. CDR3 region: CAISETGTF. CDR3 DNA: TGTGCCATCAGTGAAACCGGGACTTTC.

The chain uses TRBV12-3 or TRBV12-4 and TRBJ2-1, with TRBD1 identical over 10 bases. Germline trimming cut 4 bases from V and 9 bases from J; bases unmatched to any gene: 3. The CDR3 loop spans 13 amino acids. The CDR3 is CASSSGTGVEQFF. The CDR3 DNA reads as TGTGCCAGCAGTTCCGGGACAGGGGTTGAGCAGTTCTTC.

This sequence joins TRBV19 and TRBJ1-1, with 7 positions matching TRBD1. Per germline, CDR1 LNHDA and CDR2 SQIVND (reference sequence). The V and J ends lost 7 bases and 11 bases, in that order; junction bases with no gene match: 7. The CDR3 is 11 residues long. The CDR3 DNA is TGTGCCAGTATGGGGGACAGATGGGCTTTCTTT. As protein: CASMGDRWAFF. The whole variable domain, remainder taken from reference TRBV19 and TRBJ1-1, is DGGITQSPKYLFRKEGQNVTLSCEQNLNHDAMYWYRQDPGQGLRLIYYSQIVNDFQKGDIAEGYSVSREKKESFPLTVTSAQKNPTAFYLCASMGDRWAFFGQGTRLTVV.

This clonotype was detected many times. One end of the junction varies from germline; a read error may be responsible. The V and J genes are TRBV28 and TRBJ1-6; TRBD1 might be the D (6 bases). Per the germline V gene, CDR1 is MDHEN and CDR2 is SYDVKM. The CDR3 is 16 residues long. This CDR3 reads CASSFIRGPYNSPLHF. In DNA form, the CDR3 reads TGTGCCAGCAGTTTCATCAGGGGTCCCTATAATTCACCCCTCCACTTC.

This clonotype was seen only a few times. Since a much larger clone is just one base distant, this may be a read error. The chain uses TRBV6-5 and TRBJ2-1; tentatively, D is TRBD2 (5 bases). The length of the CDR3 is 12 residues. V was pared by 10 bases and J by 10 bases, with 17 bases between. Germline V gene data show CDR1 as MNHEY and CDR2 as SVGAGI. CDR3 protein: CAILTGIYEQFF. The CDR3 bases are TGTGCCATCTTGACGGGAATCTACGAGCAGTTCTTC.

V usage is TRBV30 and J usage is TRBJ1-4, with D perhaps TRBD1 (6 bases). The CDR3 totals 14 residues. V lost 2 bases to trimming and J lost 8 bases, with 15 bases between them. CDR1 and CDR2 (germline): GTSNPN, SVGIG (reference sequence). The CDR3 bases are TGTGCCTGGAGTAGGACAGACCTGGGAGAAAAACTGTTTTTT. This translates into CAWSRTDLGEKLFF.

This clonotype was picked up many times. The CDR3 loop is CASNLGADTFFYEQYF. DNA for the CDR3: TGTGCCAGCAATTTGGGGGCCGACACCTTTTTCTACGAGCAGTACTTC. This rearrangement joins TRBV11-3 to TRBJ2-3; maybe TRBD1 (6 bases). The tail of the sequence fits TRBJ2-7 better, so the J call may be wrong. This CDR3 contains 16 residues. Per germline, CDR1 SGHNT and CDR2 YENEEA.

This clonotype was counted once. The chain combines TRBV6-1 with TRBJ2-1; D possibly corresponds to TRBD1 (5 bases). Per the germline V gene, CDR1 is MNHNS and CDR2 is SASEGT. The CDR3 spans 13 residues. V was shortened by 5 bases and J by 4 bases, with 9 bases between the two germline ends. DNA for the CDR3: TGTGCCAGCAGTCACACAGGTTACAATGAGCAGTTCTTC. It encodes CASSHTGYNEQFF.

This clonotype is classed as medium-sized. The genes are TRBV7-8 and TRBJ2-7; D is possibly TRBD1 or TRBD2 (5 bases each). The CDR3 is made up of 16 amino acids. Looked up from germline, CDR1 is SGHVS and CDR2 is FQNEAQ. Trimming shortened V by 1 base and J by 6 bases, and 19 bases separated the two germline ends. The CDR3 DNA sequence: TGTGCCAGCAGCTTAGGGGGTGTGGGGGTGAGTGGCGAGCAGTACTTC. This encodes CASSLGGVGVSGEQYF.

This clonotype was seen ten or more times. Here the CDR3 DNA reads TGTGCCAGCAGCCCAAAGTCGGGGTCGGAGACCCAGTACTTC. Translation gives CASSPKSGSETQYF. The V call is TRBV5-4, the J call TRBJ2-5, with a tentative D call TRBD2 (5 bases). The V end lost 4 bases, the J end lost 5 bases, and 15 bases lay between the germline ends. CDR3 length equals 14 residues. Looked up from germline, CDR1 is SGHNT and CDR2 is YYREEE (reference sequence).

CDR3 in amino acids: CASSQVGAQNTIYF. CDR3 in DNA: TGTGCCAGCAGCCAAGTGGGGGCCCAAAACACCATATATTTT. The rearrangement links TRBV4-2 to TRBJ1-3, with D perhaps TRBD1 (6 bases). V shed 1 base and J shed 6 bases, with 10 bases lying between them. The CDR3 is 14 amino acids. Germline CDR1 LGHNA, CDR2 YNFKEQ.

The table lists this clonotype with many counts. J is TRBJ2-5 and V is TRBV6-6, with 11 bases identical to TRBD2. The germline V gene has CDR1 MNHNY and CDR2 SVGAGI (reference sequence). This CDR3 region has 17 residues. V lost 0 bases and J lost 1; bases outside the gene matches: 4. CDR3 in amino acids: CASSYSGTSGFQETQYF. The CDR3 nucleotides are TGTGCCAGCAGTTACTCTGGGACTAGCGGCTTCCAAGAGACCCAGTACTTC.